This T cell receptor (beta chain) comes out of a study of T cell clonality in common variable immunodeficiency. The study's findings and limits: CVID subjects had higher TCRbeta clonality than healthy controls, most marked in about a third. Shared TCRbeta clones were fewer between CVID subjects than controls.

Worth noting for this clone: As yet, its antigen is unknown. The read comes to an end 3 residues before the CDR3 does, leaving the germline J gene to fill in the end.

Clones were read by immunoSEQ multiplex PCR, and TCRdb kept only the in-frame ones, dropping some. The profile covers 35,000 to 45,000 clones, none occurring a single time. The germline gives CDR1 SSHAT, CDR2 FNYEAQ (reference sequence). The CDR3 sequence is 15 residues long. Trimming cost V 5 bases and J 8 bases, with 19 bases left between them. What was sequenced was peripheral blood mononuclear cells. The TCR sequence derives from a person between 18 and 69 years old in good health. J is TRBJ2-1 and V is TRBV7-7, with D perhaps matching TRBD1 (5 bases). The CDR3: CASSQGLLSTDEQFF. The CDR3 bases that were read are TGTGCCAGCAGCCAGGGCCTCCTGTCGACCGATGAG.